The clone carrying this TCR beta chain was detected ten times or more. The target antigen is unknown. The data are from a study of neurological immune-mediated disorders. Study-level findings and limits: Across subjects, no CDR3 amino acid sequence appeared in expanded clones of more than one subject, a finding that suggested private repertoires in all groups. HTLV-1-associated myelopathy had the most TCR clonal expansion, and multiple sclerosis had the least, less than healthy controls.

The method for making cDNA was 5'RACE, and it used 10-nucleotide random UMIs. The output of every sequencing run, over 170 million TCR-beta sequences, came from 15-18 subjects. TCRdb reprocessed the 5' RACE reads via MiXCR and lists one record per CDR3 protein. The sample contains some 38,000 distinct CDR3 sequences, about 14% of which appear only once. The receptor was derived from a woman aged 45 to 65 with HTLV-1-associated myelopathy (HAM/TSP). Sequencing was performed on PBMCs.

The CDR3 DNA reads TGTGCCAGCTCACAGGGGGGCTACGAGCAGTACGTC. Translated: CASSQGGYEQYV. The chain joins TRBV18 to TRBJ2-7; D might be TRBD1 or TRBD2, each matching 6 bases. Germline loops: CDR1 KGHSH, CDR2 LQKENI. Deletions cut 4 bases from V and 3 bases from J, with 7 bases between. The CDR3 totals 12 residues.